This TCR beta chain was found in a study of response to subunit inactivated influenza vaccine. TCRdb re-analysed the RT-PCR reads in MiXCR, keeping a single row per CDR3 protein. The sample has some 500,000 distinct CDR3 sequences; approximately 15% are singletons. V was clipped by 2 bases and J by 4 bases, with 9 bases between them. In germline, CDR1 is MNHEY, CDR2 SMNVEV (reference sequence). This CDR3 has 13 amino acids. Regarding this clonotype: Its antigen is not identified.

Findings of the study overall: Researchers suggested that each seasonal influenza vaccination recruits few new T cells.

This sequence joins TRBV27 and TRBJ2-7; weak D call: TRBD2 (6 bases). The source is a man in his fifties or sixties who received an inactivated influenza vaccine. The source material was CD4+ T cells sorted from PBMCs, sampled around 2 years after vaccination. CDR3 coding DNA: TGTGCCAGCAGTTTAACTAGCAATTACGAGCAGTACTTC. This translates into CASSLTSNYEQYF.